Following are 27 T cell receptor beta chains from one sample sequenced in a study of T cell repertoires in cytomegalovirus infection. Each CDR3 protein is one row after TCRdb ran MiXCR on the reads. The repertoire holds hundreds of thousands of distinct CDR3 sequences, with about 9.2% as singletons. Material: PBMCs. All receptors come from a human donor in good health (CMV status not recorded). Some clones in this sample may be carry-over from other donors' samples.

This clonotype was seen a handful of times. This CDR3 is CASSLVRTEAFF. The CDR3 coding sequence is TGCGCCAGCAGCTTGGTACGGACTGAAGCTTTCTTT. The V gene is TRBV5-1, the J gene TRBJ1-1; no clear D gene. V was clipped by 0 bases and J by 5 bases, with 5 bases between them. Germline assignment: CDR1 SGHRS and CDR2 YFSETQ. The CDR3 is 12 residues long. The full variable domain, its missing parts supplied by reference TRBV5-1 and TRBJ1-1, is KAGVTQTPRYLIKTRGQQVTLSCSPISGHRSVSWYQQTPGQGLQFLFEYFSETQRNKGNFPGRFSGRQFSNSRSEMNVSTLELGDSALYLCASSLVRTEAFFGQGTRLTVV.

This clonotype was counted at least ten times. The chain carries TRBV19 and TRBJ2-7; D ambiguous. Trimming shortened V by 2 bases and J by 5 bases, and 22 bases separated the two germline ends. The length of the CDR3 is 17 residues. Germline V gene data show CDR1 as LNHDA and CDR2 as SQIVND (reference sequence). This CDR3 is CASSITHRHLGPHEQYF. CDR3 sequence (DNA): TGTGCCAGTAGTATAACGCATAGGCACCTTGGCCCCCACGAGCAGTACTTC.

There are many counts of this clonotype. This chain connects TRBV7-2 to TRBJ1-5; the D gene is possibly TRBD1 (6 bases). V shed 1 base and J shed 5 bases, with 15 bases lying between them. Germline V lookup: CDR1 SGHTA, CDR2 FQGNSA. This CDR3 contains 16 residues. The CDR3 nucleotides read TGTGCCAGCAGCTTAGGTTACCGGGGGCTCGATCAGCCCCAGCATTTT. It translates to CASSLGYRGLDQPQHF.

This clonotype has a count of ten or more. The rearrangement joins TRBV20-1 to TRBJ2-6; 9 nucleotides line up with TRBD2. Germline CDR1 is DFQATT and CDR2 is SNEGSKA (reference sequence). The CDR3 has 16 residues. The ends lost 4 bases at V and 0 bases at J; junction bases unmatched: 4. CDR3 coding DNA: TGCAGTGCTAAAGCGGGGGGAAGCTCTGGGGCCAACGTCCTGACTTTC. It translates to CSAKAGGSSGANVLTF.

This clonotype was counted ten times or more. V is TRBV7-9 and J is TRBJ1-5; maybe TRBD1 (5 bases). CDR3 length: 17 residues. CDR1 and CDR2 from the germline V gene are SEHNR and FQNEAQ (reference sequence). Trimming left V 1 base short and J 3 bases short, with 16 bases between. CDR3 residues: CASSLGVGDGSNQPQHF. CDR3 DNA: TGTGCCAGCAGCTTAGGGGTAGGGGACGGATCCAATCAGCCCCAGCATTTT.

This clonotype was counted at least ten times. This CDR3 is CASSMDSPSYNEQFF. DNA of the CDR3: TGTGCCAGCAGTATGGACTCCCCATCCTACAATGAGCAGTTCTTC. The chain has TRBV12-3 or TRBV12-4 and TRBJ2-1, with a weak D call TRBD2 (5 bases). This CDR3 spans 15 amino acids. V was trimmed by 5 bases and J by 1 base, leaving 12 bases between them.

This clonotype has at least ten counts. Here the CDR3 reads CSFQGNSYEQYF. In DNA, the CDR3 is TGCAGTTTTCAGGGAAACTCCTACGAGCAGTACTTC. V usage is TRBV20-1 and J usage is TRBJ2-7, with D possibly being TRBD1 (5 bases). The V and J ends lost 8 bases and 0 bases respectively, with 11 bases between them. Per germline, CDR1 DFQATT and CDR2 SNEGSKA (reference sequence). This CDR3 spans 12 amino acids.

This clonotype appeared many times. J is TRBJ2-5 and V is TRBV10-3; no definite D call. Trimming removed 10 bases from V and 1 base from J, with 13 bases in between. This CDR3 contains 13 residues. Germline V gene lookup returns CDR1 ENHRY and CDR2 SYGVKD. The CDR3 here is CANAQTPQETQYF. CDR3 DNA sequence: TGTGCCAACGCCCAGACACCCCAAGAGACCCAGTACTTC.

This clonotype occurred many times. The rearrangement joins TRBV28 to TRBJ1-6; possibly TRBD1 for D (5 bases). Trimming pared 0 bases from V and 7 bases from J, leaving 10 bases between. The CDR3 totals 15 residues. Germline loops: CDR1 MDHEN, CDR2 SYDVKM. CDR3 coding DNA: TGTGCCAGCAGTTTATGGGGGACGGAGAATTCACCCCTCCACTTT. Encoded protein: CASSLWGTENSPLHF.

The rearrangement joins TRBV19 to TRBJ2-3; no definite D call. V dropped 4 bases and J dropped 8 bases, with 13 bases sitting between them. The germline V gene has CDR1 LNHDA and CDR2 SQIVND (reference sequence). CDR3 length: 13 amino acids. The CDR3 bases are TGTGCCAGTAGTACCCCCCCCGGTGCTACGCAGTATTTT. It yields the protein CASSTPPGATQYF.

This clonotype was seen at least ten times. J is TRBJ1-2 and V is TRBV7-2; D remains ambiguous. Germline CDR1 and CDR2: SGHTA and FQGNSA. The CDR3 runs to 13 residues. Deletions cut 1 base from V and 4 bases from J, with 7 bases between. Here the CDR3 DNA reads TGTGCCAGCAGCTTAGATTTCCCCTATGGCTACACCTTC. Translated: CASSLDFPYGYTF.

This clonotype was seen only a few times. The rearrangement uses TRBV2 and TRBJ2-7, with 7 nucleotides matching TRBD2. Germline V lookup: CDR1 SNHLY, CDR2 FYNNEI. The CDR3 loop spans 14 amino acids. V was pared by 5 bases and J by 1 base, with 5 bases of the junction left unmatched. The CDR3: CASSPGGISYEQYV. CDR3 nucleotide sequence: TGTGCCAGCAGTCCCGGGGGGATTTCCTACGAGCAGTACGTC.

This clonotype was recorded many times. The chain links TRBV20-1 to TRBJ1-1; D unresolved. V was shortened by 5 bases and J by 1 base, with 5 bases between the two germline ends. Germline V CDR1 and CDR2: DFQATT, SNEGSKA (reference sequence). The CDR3 runs 11 residues. The CDR3 loop is CSASPNTEAFF. The CDR3 DNA is TGCAGTGCTTCACCGAACACTGAAGCTTTCTTT.

This clonotype was recorded many times. The chain employs TRBV20-1 and TRBJ1-1; the match to TRBD1 covers 9 bases. With V trimmed by 5 bases and J by 0 bases, 7 bases remained unmatched. Germline assignment: CDR1 DFQATT and CDR2 SNEGSKA (reference sequence). This CDR3 is 15 amino acids long. The CDR3 spells CSAPGQGLLNTEAFF. CDR3 DNA: TGCAGTGCTCCTGGACAGGGGCTCTTGAACACTGAAGCTTTCTTT.

There are many counts of this clonotype. V is TRBV28 and J is TRBJ2-4; 7 nucleotides line up with TRBD2. V shed 3 bases and J 0 bases; nucleotides not matched to a gene: 2. This CDR3 comprises 15 residues. Per the germline V gene, CDR1 is MDHEN and CDR2 is SYDVKM. DNA for the CDR3: TGTGCCAGCAGTTTGGGGGGGACAGCCAAAAACATTCAGTACTTC. As protein: CASSLGGTAKNIQYF.

This clonotype came up many times. The chain joins TRBV7-2 to TRBJ2-5; 11 bases agree with TRBD2. Germline-derived CDR1 and CDR2 are SGHTA and FQGNSA. The CDR3 is 15 amino acids. J was trimmed by 5 bases and V by 3 bases; bases with no gene match: 5. The CDR3 nucleotides are TGTGCCAGCAGCTTGATAGCGGGGGGGTTGGAGACCCAGTACTTC. Translating gives CASSLIAGGLETQYF.

At least ten counts were recorded for this clonotype. CDR3: CASSYQAEENTEAFF. The DNA for the CDR3 is TGTGCCAGCAGTTACCAGGCCGAGGAGAACACTGAAGCTTTCTTT. V is TRBV6-5 and J is TRBJ1-1, with D uncertain. This CDR3 region has 15 residues. The V gene lost 2 bases and the J gene lost 1 base, with 11 bases spanning the gap. CDR1 is MNHEY and CDR2 is SVGAGI in the germline V gene.

There are many counts of this clonotype. The rearrangement joins TRBV28 to TRBJ1-5; D ambiguous. The ends were cut back, 2 bases at V and 4 bases at J, with 6 bases in the middle. Germline V gives CDR1 MDHEN, CDR2 SYDVKM. The CDR3 spans 13 residues. The DNA of the CDR3 is TGTGCCAGCAGTTTAACAGAGAATCAGCCCCAGCATTTT. Its translation is CASSLTENQPQHF.

This clonotype was recorded many times. The CDR3 region is CSVRAEHEQFF. CDR3 nucleotide sequence: TGCAGCGTCCGCGCCGAGCATGAGCAGTTCTTC. This chain links TRBV29-1 with TRBJ2-1, with D unresolved. Germline CDR1 reads SQVTM; CDR2 reads ANQGSEA. V lost 6 bases and J lost 8, with 11 bases in between. The CDR3 sequence is 11 residues long.

This chain connects TRBV28 to TRBJ1-2; the match to TRBD1 covers 9 bases. The CDR3 loop spans 14 amino acids. V was pared by 5 bases and J by 8 bases, with 9 bases of the junction left unmatched. Per germline, CDR1 MDHEN and CDR2 SYDVKM. For the CDR3, the DNA is TGTGCCAGCAGTGCCGGGACAGGGTCTTTCGGCTACACCTTC. Translating gives CASSAGTGSFGYTF.

This chain joins TRBV6-4 and TRBJ1-2, with 10 nucleotides matching TRBD1. V shed 2 bases, J shed 4 bases, and the junction held 13 bases outside the gene matches. Germline assignment: CDR1 MRHNA and CDR2 SNTAGT. The CDR3 runs 18 residues. The DNA of the CDR3 is TGTGCCAGCAGTGACACGTTTAGGAGACAGGGGGCGAGCTATGGCTACACCTTC. This codes for CASSDTFRRQGASYGYTF.

The chain is built from TRBV28 and TRBJ2-2; 12 nucleotides line up with TRBD1. V shed 10 bases and J 3 bases; nucleotides not matched to a gene: 9. CDR1 is MDHEN, CDR2 SYDVKM, per germline. The CDR3 has 16 amino acids. CDR3 nucleotide sequence: TGTGCCACCCAGACCGGGACAGGGGGCTACACCGGGGAGCTGTTTTTT. This codes for CATQTGTGGYTGELFF.

This clonotype was seen repeatedly, ten times or more. This chain connects TRBV19 to TRBJ2-3; TRBD2 matches at 7 bases. CDR1 LNHDA and CDR2 SQIVND come from the germline V gene (reference sequence). J gave up 2 bases and V 0 bases, and 14 bases lay outside the gene matches. CDR3 size: 19 residues. The CDR3 sequence is CASSIDSLLGGGSTDTQYF. CDR3 in DNA: TGTGCCAGTAGTATAGATTCCCTTTTGGGCGGGGGATCCACAGATACGCAGTATTTT.

This clonotype was detected many times. J is TRBJ1-2 and V is TRBV7-9, with 11 bases that match TRBD1. CDR3 length equals 13 residues. V lost 5 bases, J lost 6 bases, and 2 bases stayed unmatched. The V gene's germline CDR1 is SEHNR and CDR2 FQNEAQ (reference sequence). In nucleotides, the CDR3 is TGTGCCAGCAGCCAGGACAGGGGGCATGGCTACACCTTC. This codes for CASSQDRGHGYTF. Supplemented by reference TRBV7-9 and TRBJ1-2, the full variable domain reads DTGVSQNPRHKITKRGQNVTFRCDPISEHNRLYWYRQTLGQGPEFLTYFQNEAQLEKSRLLSDRFSAERPKGSFSTLEIQRTEQGDSAMYLCASSQDRGHGYTFGSGTRLTVV.

This clonotype was detected many times. V is TRBV4-1 and J is TRBJ2-4, with 7 bases fitting TRBD1. Trimming removed 4 bases from V and 8 bases from J; junction bases left unmatched: 8. Per the germline V gene, CDR1 is MGHRA and CDR2 is YSYEKL. This CDR3 contains 14 residues. Here the CDR3 reads CASSLQGDADIQYF. For the CDR3, the DNA is TGCGCCAGCAGCCTCCAGGGGGATGCCGACATTCAGTACTTC.

This clonotype appeared a few times. DNA for the CDR3: TGTGCCAGCTCACCACCAGGAGGACTAGCGGGGCAAGAGACCCAGTACTTC. Protein sequence: CASSPPGGLAGQETQYF. The rearrangement links TRBV18 to TRBJ2-5; 12 nucleotides agree with TRBD2. J gave up 2 bases and V 0 bases, and 4 bases lay outside the gene matches. CDR1 KGHSH and CDR2 LQKENI come from the germline V gene. CDR3 length equals 17 residues. The entire variable domain, with the rest obtained from reference TRBV18 and TRBJ2-5, is as follows: NAGVMQNPRHLVRRRGQEARLRCSPMKGHSHVYWYRQLPEEGLKFMVYLQKENIIDESGMPKERFSAEFPKEGPSILRIQQVVRGDSAAYFCASSPPGGLAGQETQYFGPGTRLLVL.

This clonotype was picked up many times. The chain carries TRBV11-3 and TRBJ2-5; perhaps TRBD2 as D (5 bases). The CDR3 length is 14 residues. Germline-derived CDR1 and CDR2 are SGHNT and YENEEA. V was clipped by 5 bases and J by 1 base, with 11 bases between them. CDR3 coding DNA: TGTGCCAGCAGCCCCTCTCGGGGCCAAGAGACCCAGTACTTC. It translates to CASSPSRGQETQYF.